The 27 T cell receptor beta chains listed next were all sequenced from one sample in a study of blood T cells in healthy people across ages. Using a J-beta primer mix together with a sample-barcoded 5' primer, a second PCR was run for roughly 6 to 11 cycles. TCRdb passed the 5' RACE reads through MiXCR, listing each CDR3 protein once. Of about 2 million distinct CDR3 sequences detected, just under 50% appear once; the ten largest clones hold 2% to 2.5%. Sequencing was performed on blood. The receptors originated from a woman aged 40 to 50 in good health.

This clonotype was picked up a small number of times. V and J are TRBV6-2 or TRBV6-3 and TRBJ2-7, with unresolved D. CDR1 and CDR2 from the germline V gene are MNHEY and SVGEGT. Trimming removed 0 bases from V and 2 bases from J, with 14 bases in between. The length of the CDR3 is 16 residues. CDR3 sequence: CASSYSRTQRPYEQYF. In nucleotides, the CDR3 is TGTGCCAGCAGTTACTCTCGGACGCAGAGACCCTACGAGCAGTACTTC.

This clonotype has a handful of counts. The CDR3 nucleotides are TGCAGTGCTTGGACTAGCGGGGGGGCGGGGTACGAGCAGTACTTC. Translation: CSAWTSGGAGYEQYF. The chain joins TRBV20-1 to TRBJ2-7; TRBD2 aligns across 15 bases. Germline-derived CDR1 and CDR2 are DFQATT and SNEGSKA (reference sequence). CDR3 length: 15 residues. J gave up 4 bases and V 5 bases, and 6 bases lay outside the gene matches.

This chain links TRBV9 with TRBJ2-5; 13 bases line up with TRBD2. Trimming at V came to 3 bases and at J to 4 bases, leaving 6 bases not matched to a gene. The germline gives CDR1 SGDLS, CDR2 YYNGEE. The CDR3 covers 16 residues. The CDR3 coding sequence is TGTGCCAGCAGCGCCTTACTAGCGGGGGGGCGAGAGACCCAGTACTTC. This codes for CASSALLAGGRETQYF. The full variable domain, rest sourced from reference TRBV9 and TRBJ2-5, is DSGVTQTPKHLITATGQRVTLRCSPRSGDLSVYWYQQSLDQGLQFLIQYYNGEERAKGNILERFSAQQFPDLHSELNLSSLELGDSALYFCASSALLAGGRETQYFGPGTRLLVL.

This clonotype was counted a few times. The V call is TRBV9, the J call TRBJ2-2; a possible D gene is TRBD2 (5 bases). Germline CDR1 reads SGDLS; CDR2 reads YYNGEE. The CDR3 contains 15 residues. With 4 bases removed from V and 2 bases from J, the gap between germline ends came to 12 bases. As DNA, the CDR3 is TGTGCCAGCAGCCCTTCCTCGGGAAACACCGGGGAGCTGTTTTTT. This gives the protein CASSPSSGNTGELFF. Complete variable domain (other parts from reference TRBV9 and TRBJ2-2): DSGVTQTPKHLITATGQRVTLRCSPRSGDLSVYWYQQSLDQGLQFLIQYYNGEERAKGNILERFSAQQFPDLHSELNLSSLELGDSALYFCASSPSSGNTGELFFGEGSRLTVL.

The rearrangement joins TRBV7-2 to TRBJ1-2; 9 nucleotides match TRBD1. With 5 bases clipped from V and 8 bases from J, the junction kept 6 bases outside the gene matches. The CDR3 loop spans 13 amino acids. CDR1 is SGHTA and CDR2 is FQGNSA in the germline V gene. DNA for the CDR3: TGTGCCAGCAGCCCATGGACAGGGGAAGGCTACACCTTC. Its protein product is CASSPWTGEGYTF.

The CDR3 DNA follows: TGTGCCAGCAGCTTAGTCTCAGCGGGAGGGCCCTACGAGCAGTACTTC. As protein: CASSLVSAGGPYEQYF. The chain couples TRBV7-9 to TRBJ2-7, with 10 bases aligning to TRBD2. This CDR3 contains 16 residues. V trimming: 1 base; J trimming: 2 bases; junction bases outside the gene matches: 5. Germline lookup yields CDR1 SEHNR and CDR2 FQNEAQ (reference sequence). Full variable domain (remainder filled in from reference TRBV7-9 and TRBJ2-7): DTGVSQNPRHKITKRGQNVTFRCDPISEHNRLYWYRQTLGQGPEFLTYFQNEAQLEKSRLLSDRFSAERPKGSFSTLEIQRTEQGDSAMYLCASSLVSAGGPYEQYFGPGTRLTVT.

The J gene is TRBJ2-1, the V gene TRBV20-1; maybe TRBD2 (6 bases). Trimming took 0 bases from V and 7 from J, leaving 22 bases between them. CDR1 is DFQATT and CDR2 is SNEGSKA in the germline V gene (reference sequence). CDR3 size: 17 residues. CDR3 nucleotides: TGCAGTGCTAGAGATCGGTTAGCGGTCTATCGGTTGAATGAGCAGTTCTTC. Protein: CSARDRLAVYRLNEQFF.

J is TRBJ1-1 and V is TRBV7-9; D ambiguous. Between the trimmed V and J ends, which lost 8 bases and 1 base, there was a span of 11 bases. Germline V lookup: CDR1 SEHNR, CDR2 FQNEAQ (reference sequence). The CDR3 sequence is 13 residues long. Written as DNA, the CDR3 is TGTGCCAGCGCCGTGCAGTCGAACACTGAAGCTTTCTTT. Translation gives CASAVQSNTEAFF.

Only a few counts were recorded for this clonotype. This chain joins TRBV7-2 and TRBJ1-2, with D possibly TRBD1 on 6 matching bases. Per the germline V gene, CDR1 is SGHTA and CDR2 is FQGNSA. The CDR3 extends over 15 amino acids. The V end was cut by 3 bases, the J end by 4 bases, with 15 bases between. The CDR3, as DNA: TGTGCCAGCAGCTTTACGACAGGAAACTCCTATGGCTACACCTTC. The encoded protein is CASSFTTGNSYGYTF.

On this clonotype: At one end the junction does not follow the germline gene, possibly because of a read error. The genes are TRBV20-1 and TRBJ1-1; D call uncertain. This CDR3 comprises 15 residues. Germline loops: CDR1 DFQATT, CDR2 SNEGSKA (reference sequence). CDR3 sequence reads: CNARGGWGMNTEAFF. The CDR3 DNA is TGCAATGCTAGAGGTGGGTGGGGTATGAACACTGAAGCTTTCTTT.

J is TRBJ1-2 and V is TRBV20-1; D might be TRBD1 (5 bases). Trimming removed 7 bases at V and 3 bases at J, with 21 bases between. This CDR3 has 15 amino acids. CDR1 DFQATT and CDR2 SNEGSKA come from the germline V gene (reference sequence). CDR3 residues: CSGTGTREDDYGYTF. The CDR3 DNA is TGCAGTGGTACCGGGACCAGGGAAGACGACTATGGCTACACCTTC.

The gene calls are TRBV20-1 and TRBJ2-7, with D perhaps matching TRBD1 or TRBD2 (5 bases each). Germline lookup yields CDR1 DFQATT and CDR2 SNEGSKA (reference sequence). V was trimmed by 0 bases and J by 0 bases, leaving 15 bases between them. The CDR3 has 16 amino acids. For the CDR3, the DNA is TGCAGTGCTAGAGATCTGAGGGGTGGGAGCTCCTACGAGCAGTACTTC. It yields the protein CSARDLRGGSSYEQYF.

About this clonotype itself: Compared with germline, one end of the junction differs, possibly owing to a read error. The chain uses TRBV12-3 or TRBV12-4 and TRBJ1-2, with D tentatively TRBD1 (5 bases). This CDR3 comprises 14 residues. CDR3 in amino acids: CTSTQEGPNYGYTF. CDR3 DNA: TGTACCAGCACCCAAGAGGGACCTAACTATGGCTACACCTTC.

This chain connects TRBV20-1 to TRBJ1-1; no clear D. Germline CDR1 and CDR2: DFQATT and SNEGSKA (reference sequence). This CDR3 spans 12 amino acids. V was cut by 4 bases and J by 6 bases, with 12 bases left in between. The CDR3 is CSANKAGAEAFF. CDR3 DNA sequence: TGCAGTGCTAACAAAGCCGGGGCTGAAGCTTTCTTT.

The chain joins TRBV20-1 to TRBJ1-2; D possibly corresponds to TRBD1 (5 bases). The CDR3 runs 12 residues. The V gene lost 3 bases and the J gene lost 6 bases, with 11 bases spanning the gap. Germline V CDR1 and CDR2: DFQATT, SNEGSKA (reference sequence). The CDR3 DNA reads as TGCAGTGCTAGTCAGGGTTATAATGGCTACACCTTC. Its translation is CSASQGYNGYTF.

This clonotype was seen only once. The J gene is TRBJ1-2, the V gene TRBV27, with a weak D call TRBD1 (5 bases). V was clipped by 0 bases and J by 0 bases, with 14 bases between them. This CDR3 contains 17 residues. Germline CDR1 MNHEY, CDR2 SMNVEV (reference sequence). The CDR3: CASSLSMTWGTNYGYTF. The CDR3 bases are TGTGCCAGCAGTTTATCGATGACCTGGGGCACTAACTATGGCTACACCTTC.

In the case of this clonotype: It may be a read error: a sequence one base away is much more abundant. The chain links TRBV7-2 to TRBJ2-4; D not resolved. The tail of the sequence fits TRBJ2-7 better, so the J call may be wrong. There are 13 residues in the CDR3. Germline CDR1 SGHTA, CDR2 FQGNSA. The CDR3 region has the DNA TGTGCCCGCAGCTTAGTTAAGACGTACGAGCAGTACTTC. This translates into CARSLVKTYEQYF.

The chain is built from TRBV6-6 and TRBJ1-1; D is unresolved. Germline lookup yields CDR1 MNHNY and CDR2 SVGAGI (reference sequence). The V gene lost 5 bases and the J gene lost 1 base, with 8 bases spanning the gap. The CDR3 has 13 residues. CDR3 residues: CASSPQENTEAFF. CDR3 in DNA: TGTGCCAGCAGTCCTCAGGAGAACACTGAAGCTTTCTTT.

The chain employs TRBV20-1 and TRBJ2-4; possible D gene TRBD2, 5 bases. CDR3 length: 12 amino acids. Trimming took 6 bases from V and 7 from J, leaving 13 bases between them. CDR1 and CDR2 from the germline V gene are DFQATT and SNEGSKA (reference sequence). CDR3 protein: CSAGKGNNIQYF. CDR3 nucleotides: TGCAGTGCCGGGAAAGGGAATAACATTCAGTACTTC.

Written as DNA, the CDR3 is TGTGCCAGCAGCTTAGATCTCGGGTTGAGCACAGATACGCAGTATTTT. Amino acids: CASSLDLGLSTDTQYF. The chain carries TRBV7-2 and TRBJ2-3; D is uncertain. Germline CDR1 reads SGHTA; CDR2 reads FQGNSA. CDR3 length: 16 amino acids. The ends were cut back, 1 base at V and 0 bases at J, with 11 bases in the middle.

The V call is TRBV25-1, the J call TRBJ2-3; no clear D gene. This CDR3 region has 14 residues. Trimming left V 1 base short and J 4 bases short, with 9 bases between. Germline V lookup: CDR1 MGHDK, CDR2 SYGVNS. The CDR3 here is CASSEWKGSDTQYF. The CDR3, as DNA: TGTGCCAGCAGTGAATGGAAAGGGTCAGATACGCAGTATTTT. Full variable domain (rest looked up from reference TRBV25-1 and TRBJ2-3): EADIYQTPRYLVIGTGKKITLECSQTMGHDKMYWYQQDPGMELHLIHYSYGVNSTEKGDLSSESTVSRIRTEHFPLTLESARPSHTSQYLCASSEWKGSDTQYFGPGTRLTVL.

This chain connects TRBV7-2 to TRBJ1-2; a possible D gene is TRBD1 (5 bases). V was cut by 4 bases and J by 6 bases, with 18 bases left in between. The CDR3 sequence is 15 residues long. Germline loops: CDR1 SGHTA, CDR2 FQGNSA. CDR3 residues: CASSSDPGPFDGYTF. CDR3 sequence (DNA): TGTGCCAGCAGCTCAGATCCGGGACCCTTCGATGGCTACACCTTC.

This clonotype has more than one count but fewer than ten. The rearrangement joins TRBV20-1 to TRBJ2-1; 9 bases line up with TRBD1. Germline lookup yields CDR1 DFQATT and CDR2 SNEGSKA (reference sequence). V lost 6 bases and J lost 7; bases outside the gene matches: 10. This CDR3 is 14 amino acids long. DNA for the CDR3: TGCAGTGCGAGACGGGACAGGGTTAAAAATGAGCAGTTCTTC. Protein: CSARRDRVKNEQFF.

The rearrangement links TRBV20-1 to TRBJ2-3; 11 nucleotides agree with TRBD2. The CDR3 is made up of 20 amino acids. CDR1 is DFQATT and CDR2 is SNEGSKA in the germline V gene (reference sequence). V gave up 0 bases and J gave up 3 bases; unmatched junction bases: 17. The CDR3: CSARDPFVAGGLINTDTQYF. CDR3 coding DNA: TGCAGTGCTAGAGATCCTTTCGTAGCGGGGGGGCTTATAAATACAGATACGCAGTATTTT.

The rearrangement links TRBV4-2 to TRBJ1-1; D call uncertain. The V end was cut by 4 bases, the J end by 0 bases, with 12 bases between. CDR1 and CDR2 (germline): LGHNA, YNFKEQ. This CDR3 comprises 15 residues. The CDR3 sequence is CASSPLVEMNTEAFF. Written as DNA, the CDR3 is TGTGCCAGCAGCCCCCTCGTGGAAATGAACACTGAAGCTTTCTTT.

The rearrangement joins TRBV4-2 to TRBJ1-1; 7 bases are a match to TRBD1. The CDR3 runs 16 residues. Germline trimming cut 4 bases from V and 10 bases from J; bases unmatched to any gene: 18. The germline V gene has CDR1 LGHNA and CDR2 YNFKEQ. The CDR3 DNA reads TGTGCCAGCAGCCCAGCCCGCCTCGGACAGGTCGCTTTAGCTTTCTTT. Its protein product is CASSPARLGQVALAFF.

This clonotype was recorded a few times. V gene TRBV10-3 combines with J gene TRBJ2-5; D is ambiguous. Germline V gene sequence: CDR1 ENHRY, CDR2 SYGVKD. Trimming shortened V by 2 bases and J by 2 bases, and 9 bases separated the two germline ends. The CDR3 runs 14 residues. CDR3 protein: CAISEQATQETQYF. CDR3 DNA sequence: TGTGCCATCAGTGAGCAGGCGACTCAAGAGACCCAGTACTTC.